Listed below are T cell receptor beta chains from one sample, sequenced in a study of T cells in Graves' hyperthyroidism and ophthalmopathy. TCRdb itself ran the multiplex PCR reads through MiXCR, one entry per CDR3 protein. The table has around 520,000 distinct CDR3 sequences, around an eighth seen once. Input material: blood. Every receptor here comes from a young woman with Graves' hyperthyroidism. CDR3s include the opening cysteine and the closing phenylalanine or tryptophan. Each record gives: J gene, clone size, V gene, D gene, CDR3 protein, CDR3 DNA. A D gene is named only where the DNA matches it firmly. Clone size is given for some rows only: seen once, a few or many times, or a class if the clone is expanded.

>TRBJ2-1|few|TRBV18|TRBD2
CASSPVTSGRNEQFF
TGTGCCAGCTCACCGGTGACTAGCGGGAGGAATGAGCAGTTCTTC
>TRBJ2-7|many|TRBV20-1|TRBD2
CSARVAGGHEQYF
TGCAGTGCTAGAGTCGCGGGAGGGCACGAGCAGTACTTC
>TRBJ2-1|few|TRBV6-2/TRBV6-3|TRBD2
CASTRPGLAGLSYNEQFF
TGTGCCAGCACTAGACCGGGACTAGCGGGACTCTCCTACAATGAGCAGTTCTTC
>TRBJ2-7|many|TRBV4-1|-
CASSQEEGGTTYEQYF
TGCGCCAGCAGCCAAGAAGAGGGTGGGACGACCTACGAGCAGTACTTC
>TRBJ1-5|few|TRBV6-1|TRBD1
CASSRDSGVGPQHF
TGTGCCAGCAGTAGGGACAGTGGGGTGGGGCCCCAGCATTTT
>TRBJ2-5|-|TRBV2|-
CASSGETRNQETQYF
TGTGCCAGCAGTGGGGAGACAAGAAACCAAGAGACCCAGTACTTC
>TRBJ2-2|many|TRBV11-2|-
CASSARTRGELFF
TGTGCCAGCAGCGCCCGGACTCGCGGGGAGCTGTTTTTT
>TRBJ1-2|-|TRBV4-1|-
CASSHPSGRGDSAGYTF
TGCGCCAGCAGCCACCCCTCCGGGAGGGGGGATTCGGCCGGCTACACCTTC
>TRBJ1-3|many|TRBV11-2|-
CASTFAPGNTIYF
TGTGCCAGCACTTTTGCCCCTGGAAACACCATATATTTT
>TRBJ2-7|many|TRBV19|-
CASSLSTGAYEQYF
TGTGCCAGTAGCCTTTCAACAGGAGCCTACGAGCAGTACTTC
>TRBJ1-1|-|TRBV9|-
CASSVEGRREAFF
TGTGCCAGCAGCGTAGAAGGACGTCGAGAAGCTTTCTTT
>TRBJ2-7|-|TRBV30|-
CAWSMSGGTYEQYF
TGTGCCTGGAGTATGTCTGGCGGCACCTACGAGCAGTACTTC
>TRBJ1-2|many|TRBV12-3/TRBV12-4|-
CASSRGGYGYTF
TGTGCCAGCTCACGAGGGGGCTATGGCTACACCTTC
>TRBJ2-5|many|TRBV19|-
CASIPGTPPETQYF
TGTGCCAGTATTCCCGGGACTCCACCTGAGACCCAGTACTTC
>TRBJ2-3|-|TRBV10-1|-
CASSESRLPDTQYF
TGCGCCAGCAGTGAGTCGCGTCTCCCAGATACGCAGTATTTT
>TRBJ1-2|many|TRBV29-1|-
CSVAIRQDFNYGYTF
TGCAGCGTTGCTATAAGACAGGACTTTAACTATGGCTACACCTTC
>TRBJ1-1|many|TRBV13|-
CASSLVPTEAFF
TGTGCCAGCAGCTTAGTCCCCACTGAAGCTTTCTTT
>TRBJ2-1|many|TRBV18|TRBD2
CASSPRLAGGINEQFF
TGTGCCAGCTCACCAAGGCTAGCGGGAGGGATCAATGAGCAGTTCTTC
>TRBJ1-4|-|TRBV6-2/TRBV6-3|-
CASSYSSKSIREKLFF
TGTGCCAGCAGTTACTCTTCGAAGAGCATTCGAGAAAAACTGTTTTTT
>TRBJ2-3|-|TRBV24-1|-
CATVSGSTDTQYF
TGTGCCACCGTTAGCGGTAGCACAGATACGCAGTATTTT
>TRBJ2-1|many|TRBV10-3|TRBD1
CAISEGDRGDEQFF
TGTGCCATCAGTGAAGGAGACAGGGGTGATGAGCAGTTCTTC
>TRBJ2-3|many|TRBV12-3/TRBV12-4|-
CASSFSQTPTDTQYF
TGTGCCAGCAGTTTCTCCCAGACTCCCACAGATACGCAGTATTTT